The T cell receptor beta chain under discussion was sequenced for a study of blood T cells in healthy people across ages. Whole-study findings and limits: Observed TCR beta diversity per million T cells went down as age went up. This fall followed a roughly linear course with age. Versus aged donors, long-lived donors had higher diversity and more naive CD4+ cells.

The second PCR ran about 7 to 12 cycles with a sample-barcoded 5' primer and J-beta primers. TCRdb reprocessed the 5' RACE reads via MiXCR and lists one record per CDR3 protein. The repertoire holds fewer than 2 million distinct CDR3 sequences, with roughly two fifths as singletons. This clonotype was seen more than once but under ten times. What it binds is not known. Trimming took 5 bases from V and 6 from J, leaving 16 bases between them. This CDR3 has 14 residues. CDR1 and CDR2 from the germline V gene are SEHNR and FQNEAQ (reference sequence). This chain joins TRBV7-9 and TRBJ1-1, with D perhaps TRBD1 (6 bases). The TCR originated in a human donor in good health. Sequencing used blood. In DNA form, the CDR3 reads TGTGCCAGCAGCCTGACCTTAGGGGGATCTGAAGCTTTCTTT. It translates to CASSLTLGGSEAFF.